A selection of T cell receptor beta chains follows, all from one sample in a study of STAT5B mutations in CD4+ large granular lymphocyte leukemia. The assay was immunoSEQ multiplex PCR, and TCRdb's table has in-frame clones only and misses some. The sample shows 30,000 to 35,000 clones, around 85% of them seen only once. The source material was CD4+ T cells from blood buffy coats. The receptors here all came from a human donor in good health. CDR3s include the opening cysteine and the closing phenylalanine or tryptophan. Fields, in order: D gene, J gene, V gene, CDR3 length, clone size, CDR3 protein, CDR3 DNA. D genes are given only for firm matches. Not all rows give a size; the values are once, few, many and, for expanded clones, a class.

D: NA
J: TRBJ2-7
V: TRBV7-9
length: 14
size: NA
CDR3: CASSLDVSTYEQYF
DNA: TGTGCCAGCAGCTTAGACGTCAGCACCTACGAGCAGTACTTC

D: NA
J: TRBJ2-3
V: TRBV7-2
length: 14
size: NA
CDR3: CASSFPGGQDTQYF
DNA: TGTGCCAGCAGCTTTCCCGGAGGTCAAGATACGCAGTATTTT

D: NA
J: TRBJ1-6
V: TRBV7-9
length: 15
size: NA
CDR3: CASSNPREGLPPLHF
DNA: TGTGCCAGCAGCAATCCTAGGGAGGGCCTCCCACCCCTCCACTTT

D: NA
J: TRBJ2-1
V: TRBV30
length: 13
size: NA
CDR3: CAWIRSQWGEQFF
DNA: TGTGCCTGGATTCGGTCCCAATGGGGTGAGCAGTTCTTC

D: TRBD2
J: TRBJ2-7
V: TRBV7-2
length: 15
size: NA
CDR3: CASSLASGTSYEQYF
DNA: TGTGCCAGCAGCTTAGCTAGCGGGACTTCCTACGAGCAGTACTTC

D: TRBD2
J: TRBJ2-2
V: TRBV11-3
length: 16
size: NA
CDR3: CASSSGLAGVSGELFF
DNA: TGTGCCAGCAGCTCAGGACTAGCGGGAGTATCCGGGGAGCTGTTTTTT

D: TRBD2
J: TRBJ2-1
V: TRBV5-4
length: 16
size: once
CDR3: CASSLASGRSYNEQFF
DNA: TGTGCCAGCAGCTTGGCTAGCGGGAGGTCGTACAATGAGCAGTTCTTC

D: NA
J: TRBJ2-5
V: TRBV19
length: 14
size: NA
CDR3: CATRGGTTRETQYF
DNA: TGTGCCACAAGAGGCGGGACCACCCGAGAGACCCAGTACTTC

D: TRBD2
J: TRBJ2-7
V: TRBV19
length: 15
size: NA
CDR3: CASSTGAGGYYEQYF
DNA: TGTGCCAGTAGTACCGGTGCGGGAGGTTACTACGAGCAGTACTTC

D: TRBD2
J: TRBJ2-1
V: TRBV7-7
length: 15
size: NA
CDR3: CASSVGREAYNEQFF
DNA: TGTGCCAGCAGCGTTGGGCGGGAGGCTTACAATGAGCAGTTCTTC

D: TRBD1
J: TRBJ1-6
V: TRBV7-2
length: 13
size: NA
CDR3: CASSLATGQPAHF
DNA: TGTGCCAGCAGCTTAGCGACGGGACAGCCCGCCCACTTT

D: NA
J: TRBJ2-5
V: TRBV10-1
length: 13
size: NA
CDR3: CASSVTGGETQYF
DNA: TGCGCCAGCAGTGTGACAGGTGGAGAGACCCAGTACTTC

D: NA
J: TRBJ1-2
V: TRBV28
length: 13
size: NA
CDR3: CASSSKANYGYTF
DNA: TGTGCCAGCAGTTCGAAAGCTAACTATGGCTACACCTTC

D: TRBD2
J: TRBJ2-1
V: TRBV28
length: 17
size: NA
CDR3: CASSPHSGGGPHNEQFF
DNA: TGTGCCAGCAGTCCCCACAGTGGGGGAGGGCCTCATAATGAGCAGTTCTTC

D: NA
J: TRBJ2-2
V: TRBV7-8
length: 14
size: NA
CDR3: CASTPGSNTGELFF
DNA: TGTGCCAGCACGCCTGGGAGCAACACCGGGGAGCTGTTTTTT

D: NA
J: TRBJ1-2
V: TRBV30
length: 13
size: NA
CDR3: CAWSVRARYGYTF
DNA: TGTGCCTGGAGTGTCAGGGCAAGGTATGGCTACACCTTC

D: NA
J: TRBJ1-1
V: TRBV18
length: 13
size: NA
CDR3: CASSLDVGTEAFF
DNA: TGTGCCAGCTCTCTGGACGTCGGCACTGAAGCTTTCTTT

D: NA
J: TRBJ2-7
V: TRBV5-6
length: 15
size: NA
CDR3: CASSRLQASRYEQYF
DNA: TGTGCCAGCAGCAGATTACAGGCGTCCCGCTACGAGCAGTACTTC

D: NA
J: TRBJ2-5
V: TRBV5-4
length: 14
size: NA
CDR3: CASSSRAKEETQYF
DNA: TGTGCCAGCAGCTCCAGGGCCAAAGAGGAGACCCAGTACTTC

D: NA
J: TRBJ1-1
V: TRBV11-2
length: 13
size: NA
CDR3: CASSLWVETEAFF
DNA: TGTGCCAGCAGCTTATGGGTTGAAACTGAAGCTTTCTTT

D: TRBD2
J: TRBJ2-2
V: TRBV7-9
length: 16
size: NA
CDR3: CASSLGSGVNTGELFF
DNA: TGTGCCAGCAGCTTAGGGAGCGGGGTGAACACCGGGGAGCTGTTTTTT

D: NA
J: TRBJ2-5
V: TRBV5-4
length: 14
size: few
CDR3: CASSLSQGGETQYF
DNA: TGTGCCAGCAGCTTAAGTCAGGGGGGAGAGACCCAGTACTTC

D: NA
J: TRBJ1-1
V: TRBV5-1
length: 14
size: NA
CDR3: CASSEDSMRTEAFF
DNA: TGCGCCAGCAGCGAGGACAGTATGAGGACTGAAGCTTTCTTT

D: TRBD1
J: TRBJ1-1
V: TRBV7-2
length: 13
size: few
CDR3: CASRTQGATEAFF
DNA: TGTGCCAGCAGGACACAGGGGGCCACTGAAGCTTTCTTT

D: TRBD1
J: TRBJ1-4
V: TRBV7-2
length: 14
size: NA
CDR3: CASSFTGAREKLFF
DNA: TGTGCCAGCAGCTTTACAGGGGCGCGGGAAAAACTGTTTTTT

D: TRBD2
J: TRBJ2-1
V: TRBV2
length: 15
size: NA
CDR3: CASSTTSGGGGEQFF
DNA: TGTGCCAGCAGCACTACTAGCGGGGGGGGAGGGGAGCAGTTCTTC

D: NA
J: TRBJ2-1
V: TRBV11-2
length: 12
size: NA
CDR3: CASSSSFSEQFF
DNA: TGTGCCAGCAGCTCCTCATTCAGTGAGCAGTTCTTC

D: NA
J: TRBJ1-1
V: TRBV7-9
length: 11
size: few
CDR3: CASSLGTEAFF
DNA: TGTGCCAGCAGCCTAGGCACTGAAGCTTTCTTT

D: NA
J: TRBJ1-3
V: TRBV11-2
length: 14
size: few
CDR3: CASSLGQGGNTIYF
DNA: TGTGCCAGCAGCTTAGGGCAGGGAGGAAACACCATATATTTT

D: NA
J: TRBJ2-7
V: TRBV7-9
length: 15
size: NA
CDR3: CASSVLGGRPYEQYF
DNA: TGTGCCAGCAGCGTTCTGGGCGGACGACCTTACGAGCAGTACTTC

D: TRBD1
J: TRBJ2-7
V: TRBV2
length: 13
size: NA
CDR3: CASWGTGGYEQYF
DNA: TGTGCCAGCTGGGGGACAGGGGGCTACGAGCAGTACTTC

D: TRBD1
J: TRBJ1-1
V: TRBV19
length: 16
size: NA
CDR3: CASSLRDRGRGTEAFF
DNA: TGTGCCAGTAGTCTCCGGGACAGGGGGCGAGGCACTGAAGCTTTCTTT

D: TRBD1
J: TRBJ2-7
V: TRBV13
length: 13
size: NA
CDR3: CASRRGTGDEQYF
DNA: TGTGCCAGCAGGCGTGGCACAGGGGACGAGCAGTACTTC

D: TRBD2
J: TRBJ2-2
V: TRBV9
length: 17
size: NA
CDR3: CASSVGGSGRITGELFF
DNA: TGTGCCAGCAGCGTAGGAGGTAGCGGGAGGATCACCGGGGAGCTGTTTTTT

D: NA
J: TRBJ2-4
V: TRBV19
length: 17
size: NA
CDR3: CASSIPSGALAKNIQYF
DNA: TGTGCCAGTAGTATACCCTCGGGAGCGCTAGCCAAAAACATTCAGTACTTC

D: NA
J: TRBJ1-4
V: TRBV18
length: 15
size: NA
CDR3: CASSQVGSTNEKLFF
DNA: TGTGCCAGCTCACAAGTAGGCTCAACTAATGAAAAACTGTTTTTT

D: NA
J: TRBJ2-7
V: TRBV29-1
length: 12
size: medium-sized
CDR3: CSVGQQGYEQYF
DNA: TGCAGCGTTGGACAGCAGGGCTACGAGCAGTACTTC

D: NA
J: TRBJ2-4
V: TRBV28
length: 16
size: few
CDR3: CASSLETGRAKNIQYF
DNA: TGTGCCAGCAGTTTAGAGACAGGGAGGGCCAAAAACATTCAGTACTTC

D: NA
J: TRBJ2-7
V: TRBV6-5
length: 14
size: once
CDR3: CASSYSPRVYEQYF
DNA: TGTGCCAGCAGTTACTCGCCCAGAGTATACGAGCAGTACTTC

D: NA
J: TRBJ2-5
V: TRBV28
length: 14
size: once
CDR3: CASSFRVPGETQYF
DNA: TGTGCCAGCAGTTTTAGGGTCCCTGGCGAGACCCAGTACTTC

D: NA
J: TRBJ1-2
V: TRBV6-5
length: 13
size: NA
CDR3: CASRPGTNYGYTF
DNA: TGTGCCAGCAGGCCCGGGACTAACTATGGCTACACCTTC

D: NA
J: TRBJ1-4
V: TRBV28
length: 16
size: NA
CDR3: CASSRGKGPRREKLFF
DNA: TGTGCCAGCAGCAGAGGGAAAGGCCCCAGAAGGGAAAAACTGTTTTTT

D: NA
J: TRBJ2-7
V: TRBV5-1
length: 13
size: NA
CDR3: CASSLSGTAGQYF
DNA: TGCGCCAGCAGCTTGTCAGGCACAGCCGGGCAGTACTTC

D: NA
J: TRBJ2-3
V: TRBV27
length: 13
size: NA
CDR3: CASGLKRTDTQYF
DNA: TGTGCCAGCGGTCTAAAGAGAACAGATACGCAGTATTTT

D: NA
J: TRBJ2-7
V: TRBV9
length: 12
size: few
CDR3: CASGTGDHEQYF
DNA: TGTGCCAGCGGGACGGGAGACCACGAGCAGTACTTC

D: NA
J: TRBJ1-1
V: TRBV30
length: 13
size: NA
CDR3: CAWSFEGYTEAFF
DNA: TGTGCCTGGAGTTTTGAGGGTTACACTGAAGCTTTCTTT

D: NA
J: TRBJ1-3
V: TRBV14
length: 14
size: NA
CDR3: CASSLLRQRNTIYF
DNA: TGTGCCAGCAGCCTACTACGGCAAAGAAACACCATATATTTT

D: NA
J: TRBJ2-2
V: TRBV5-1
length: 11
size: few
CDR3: CASSLAGELFF
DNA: TGCGCCAGCAGCTTGGCCGGGGAGCTGTTTTTT

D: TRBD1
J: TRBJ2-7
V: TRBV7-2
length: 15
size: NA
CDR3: CASSLTGGETYEQYF
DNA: TGTGCCAGCAGCTTGACAGGGGGGGAGACCTACGAGCAGTACTTC

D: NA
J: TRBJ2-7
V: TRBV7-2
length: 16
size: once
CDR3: CASSLDGTIGSYEQYF
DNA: TGTGCCAGCAGCTTAGATGGGACCATTGGGTCCTACGAGCAGTACTTC